The present T cell receptor beta chain was sequenced within a study of blood T cells in healthy people across ages. Alongside a J-beta primer mix, a sample-barcoded 5' primer served in a second PCR lasting roughly 6 to 11 cycles. TCRdb independently ran MiXCR on the 5' RACE reads; one entry per CDR3 protein. Found here are 1.5 million to 2 million distinct CDR3 sequences, about 50% of them singletons; the top ten hold approximately 2.1%. This CDR3 region has 18 residues. The V gene's germline CDR1 is LGHNA and CDR2 YSLEER. V lost 0 bases, J lost 1 base, and 18 bases lay in between. This sequence joins TRBV4-3 and TRBJ1-2; a possible D gene is TRBD1 (5 bases). The specimen was blood. The TCR was taken from a woman aged 40 to 49 in good health. The CDR3 here is CASSQDVVGATVNYGYTF. DNA for the CDR3: TGCGCCAGCAGCCAAGATGTCGTGGGAGCGACAGTTAACTATGGCTACACCTTC.